The next 18 T cell receptor beta chains were all read from a single sample in a study of blood T cell repertoires in COVID-19. TCRdb keeps only in-frame clones here, not all; method: immunoSEQ multiplex PCR. The sample has fewer than 250,000 clones; around 92% are singletons. The source material was PBMCs or T cells enriched from blood (not recorded which). The receptor source for this set is a woman aged 18-29 years who had recovered from COVID-19.

The chain has TRBV5-5 and TRBJ1-6; possibly TRBD1 for D (6 bases). The CDR3 contains 14 residues. The V end lost 4 bases, the J end lost 7 bases, and 12 bases lay between the germline ends. Germline V gene sequence: CDR1 SGHKS, CDR2 YYEKEE (reference sequence). In DNA form, the CDR3 reads TGTGCCAGCAGCAGACACGGACAGAATTCACCCCTCCACTTT. This sequence encodes CASSRHGQNSPLHF.

The V gene is TRBV19, the J gene TRBJ2-4; 7 positions agree with TRBD1. The CDR3 spans 17 residues. Germline CDR1 is LNHDA and CDR2 is SQIVND (reference sequence). Germline trimming cut 6 bases from V and 0 bases from J; bases unmatched to any gene: 11. The CDR3 region has the DNA TGTGCCAGTAGCACAGGGACAGCCGACATAGCCAAAAACATTCAGTACTTC. Its translation is CASSTGTADIAKNIQYF.

The gene calls are TRBV30 and TRBJ1-2; D ambiguous. The germline gives CDR1 GTSNPN, CDR2 SVGIG (reference sequence). CDR3 length equals 15 residues. Deletions cut 0 bases from V and 4 bases from J, with 15 bases between. CDR3 in DNA: TGTGCCTGGAGTGTAGGAGGGAAGAGGGTCTATGGCTACACCTTC. It specifies CAWSVGGKRVYGYTF.

The chain combines TRBV27 with TRBJ1-6, with D unresolved. The CDR3 length is 15 residues. The ends were cut back, 3 bases at V and 9 bases at J, with 15 bases in the middle. CDR1 is MNHEY and CDR2 is SMNVEV in the germline V gene (reference sequence). CDR3 region: CASSLTSGEASPLHF. The CDR3 bases are TGTGCCAGCAGTTTGACATCCGGGGAGGCTTCACCCCTCCACTTT.

This chain links TRBV3-1 (or the pseudogene TRBV3-2) with TRBJ1-2; a possible D gene is TRBD1 (6 bases). V was clipped by 1 base and J by 4 bases, with 16 bases between them. CDR3 length: 16 residues. Germline CDR1 LGHDT, CDR2 YNNKEL (reference sequence). CDR3: CASSQGSEQGLYGYTF. As DNA, the CDR3 is TGTGCCAGCAGCCAAGGGTCGGAACAGGGCCTCTATGGCTACACCTTC.

This clone has just one count. The J gene is TRBJ1-1, the V gene TRBV20-1; no reliable D call. The CDR3 contains 14 residues. Trimming stripped 3 bases from V and 8 bases from J, with 19 bases between. Per germline, CDR1 DFQATT and CDR2 SNEGSKA (reference sequence). CDR3 sequence (DNA): TGCAGTGCTAGTGAAAGTTTGGGCAAACTGGAAGCTTTCTTT. It specifies CSASESLGKLEAFF.

The V call is TRBV10-3, the J call TRBJ2-7, with a possible D match to TRBD1 (5 bases). CDR1 ENHRY and CDR2 SYGVKD come from the germline V gene. The CDR3 length is 13 residues. The V gene lost 6 bases and the J gene lost 5 bases, with 14 bases spanning the gap. CDR3 in amino acids: CAIRGVQINEQYF. DNA of the CDR3: TGTGCCATCAGAGGGGTCCAGATCAACGAGCAGTACTTC.

CDR3 amino acids: CASSPNRGYEQYF. The CDR3 bases are TGTGCCAGTAGCCCAAACAGGGGTTACGAGCAGTACTTC. The chain combines TRBV19 with TRBJ2-7; 7 nucleotides match TRBD1. The germline CDR1 and CDR2 sequences are LNHDA and SQIVND (reference sequence). With V trimmed by 6 bases and J by 4 bases, 6 bases remained unmatched. The CDR3 is made up of 13 amino acids.

The chain has TRBV21-1 and TRBJ2-5; TRBD2 reflects the table's D call only, with no check against the DNA. TRBV21-1 is termed a pseudogene. This CDR3 contains 14 residues. The CDR3 region has the DNA TGTGCCAGCAGCAAAGAAGCCCATCAAGAGACCCAGTACTTC. This translates into CASSKEAHQETQYF.

The chain links TRBV7-2 to TRBJ1-6; D call uncertain. V lost 5 bases and J 10 bases, leaving 15 bases between the germline ends. There are 14 residues in the CDR3. The V gene's germline CDR1 is SGHTA and CDR2 FQGNSA. The CDR3 nucleotides are TGTGCCAGCAGCGCAACCCTCATGGGCTCACCCCTCCACTTT. Amino acids: CASSATLMGSPLHF.

This chain links TRBV9 with TRBJ1-5; no clear D. Germline V gives CDR1 SGDLS, CDR2 YYNGEE. This CDR3 region has 14 residues. Between the trimmed V and J ends, which lost 3 bases and 4 bases, there was a span of 11 bases. The CDR3 DNA is TGTGCCAGCAGCGCGTGGGGAGGTAATCAGCCCCAGCATTTT. As protein: CASSAWGGNQPQHF. Looking up the rest from reference TRBV9 and TRBJ1-5 gives the full variable domain: DSGVTQTPKHLITATGQRVTLRCSPRSGDLSVYWYQQSLDQGLQFLIQYYNGEERAKGNILERFSAQQFPDLHSELNLSSLELGDSALYFCASSAWGGNQPQHFGDGTRLSIL.

V and J are TRBV5-1 and TRBJ1-1; maybe TRBD1 (5 bases). The germline V gene encodes CDR1 SGHRS and CDR2 YFSETQ. With 5 bases removed from V and 1 base from J, the gap between germline ends came to 9 bases. CDR3 length: 13 residues. The CDR3 protein is CASRPGPNTEAFF. CDR3 DNA: TGCGCCAGCAGGCCAGGGCCGAACACTGAAGCTTTCTTT.

V gene TRBV5-4 combines with J gene TRBJ1-1; D may be TRBD1 (5 bases). Germline CDR1 reads SGHNT; CDR2 reads YYREEE (reference sequence). V was clipped by 1 base and J by 5 bases, with 15 bases between them. The CDR3 spans 15 residues. CDR3 amino acids: CASSLSPQVATEAFF. CDR3 sequence (DNA): TGTGCCAGCAGCTTGTCACCACAGGTTGCGACTGAAGCTTTCTTT.

This rearrangement joins TRBV5-1 to TRBJ2-7; perhaps TRBD2 as D (5 bases). CDR1 is SGHRS and CDR2 is YFSETQ in the germline V gene. Trimming removed 0 bases from V and 8 bases from J, with 18 bases in between. The CDR3 is 15 residues long. CDR3 protein: CASSLGGSLVSQQYF. The CDR3 DNA reads TGCGCCAGCAGCTTGGGAGGGTCCCTCGTTAGCCAGCAGTACTTC.

This clone was observed once. The chain has TRBV19 and TRBJ1-3; TRBD1 might be the D (6 bases). V shed 3 bases and J shed 0 bases, with 9 bases lying between them. The CDR3 is 15 amino acids. Germline values: CDR1 LNHDA, CDR2 SQIVND (reference sequence). CDR3 bases: TGTGCCAGTAGTATGGGACACCACTCTGGAAACACCATATATTTT. Residues: CASSMGHHSGNTIYF.

The gene calls are TRBV18 and TRBJ2-5; TRBD2 aligns across 8 bases. The germline CDR1 and CDR2 sequences are KGHSH and LQKENI. Trimming removed 1 base from V and 2 bases from J; junction bases left unmatched: 6. The CDR3 covers 16 residues. The CDR3 region is CASSPRVAGLQETQYF. The CDR3 DNA reads TGTGCCAGCTCACCACGAGTAGCGGGGCTACAAGAGACCCAGTACTTC.

V is TRBV6-5 and J is TRBJ1-5; D gene unclear. The CDR3 runs 13 residues. Germline-derived CDR1 and CDR2 are MNHEY and SVGAGI. Trimming stripped 5 bases from V and 1 base from J, with 6 bases between. The CDR3 spells CASSLRSNQPQHF. The CDR3 DNA reads TGTGCCAGCAGTCTCAGGAGCAATCAGCCCCAGCATTTT.

This clone was counted a few times. The chain uses TRBV2 and TRBJ1-2; D remains ambiguous. CDR3 length equals 14 residues. Trimming removed 8 bases at V and 0 bases at J, with 13 bases between. Germline V gene data show CDR1 as SNHLY and CDR2 as FYNNEI. The CDR3 nucleotides read TGTGCCAGCGTAGTCCTGTCTACTAACTATGGCTACACCTTC. Its translation is CASVVLSTNYGYTF.